This is a list of T cell receptor beta chains from one sample in a study of cytomegalovirus exposure and HLA in healthy donors. The method was immunoSEQ multiplex PCR; TCRdb's version includes in-frame clones alone and lacks a portion of them. The sample lists approximately 120,000 clones; approximately 78% were seen once. Material: PBMCs. These TCRs come from a man aged 35 to 55 in good health and CMV-seronegative. Each CDR3 is given with its conserved first and last residue. The D gene is left open where the match is weak. The listing skips clone size in some rows; elsewhere it reads once, few, many or a size class.

d_call	j_call	clone_size	v_call	cdr3_nt	cdr3_aa
NA	TRBJ1-6	NA	TRBV6-5	TGTGCCACCTCATCCGGGACAAGGACATCGTCCCTCCACTTT	CATSSGTRTSSLHF
NA	TRBJ2-5	NA	TRBV7-2	TGTGCCAGCAGCATTACACGGGGGGCCGAGACCCAGTACTTC	CASSITRGAETQYF
NA	TRBJ2-3	NA	TRBV11-3	TGTGCCAGCAGTCGGGGGGATACGCAGTATTTT	CASSRGDTQYF
NA	TRBJ1-1	NA	TRBV28	TGTGCCAGCTCCCCCGGGAACACTGAAGCTTTCTTT	CASSPGNTEAFF
NA	TRBJ1-4	NA	TRBV6-6	TGTGCCAGCAGTCCCATCGAGAGGGCGGTGGATGAAAAACTGTTTTTT	CASSPIERAVDEKLFF
TRBD1	TRBJ2-1	NA	TRBV10-3	TGTGCCATCAGTGCCAGAGGGACAGGGGGGGATGAGCAGTTCTTC	CAISARGTGGDEQFF
NA	TRBJ2-1	NA	TRBV6-1	TGTGCCAGCAGCGACAGTAACGACAATGAGCAGTTCTTC	CASSDSNDNEQFF
TRBD1	TRBJ2-1	NA	TRBV29-1	TGCCCAATCGGGACAGGGGGTAAGAATGAGCAGTTCTTC	CPIGTGGKNEQFF
TRBD2	TRBJ2-1	NA	TRBV5-5	TGTGCCAGCAGCGTCGGGACTAGCTGGGAGCAGTTCTTC	CASSVGTSWEQFF
TRBD1	TRBJ1-6	NA	TRBV11-2	TGTGCCAGCAGCCCGCGGGGACAGGGGGATTCACCCCTCCACTTT	CASSPRGQGDSPLHF
NA	TRBJ1-1	once	TRBV18	TGTGCCAGCTCACCATTACTGGCGGTGAACACTGAAGCTTTCTTT	CASSPLLAVNTEAFF
NA	TRBJ2-5	NA	TRBV7-9	TGTGCCAGCAGCCTAGCCAGGGACTGGGAGACCCAGTACTTC	CASSLARDWETQYF
NA	TRBJ1-2	NA	TRBV7-9	TGTGCCAGCAGTCTCGCCATCACTCCTCTTAGAGAAGGCTACACCTTC	CASSLAITPLREGYTF
NA	TRBJ1-2	NA	TRBV28	TGTGCCAGCAGTTTCATCATGAACTATGGCTACACCTTC	CASSFIMNYGYTF
TRBD1	TRBJ1-1	NA	TRBV19	TGTGCCAGTATGTGGACAGGGGGCATGAACACTGAAGCTTTCTTT	CASMWTGGMNTEAFF
NA	TRBJ1-2	NA	TRBV5-4	TGTGCCAGCAGCCTTCTACAGGGAAACTATGGCTACACCTTC	CASSLLQGNYGYTF
NA	TRBJ2-5	NA	TRBV5-8	TGTGCCAGCAGCACAATGGGGTGGGAGATGCAAGAGACCCAGTACTTC	CASSTMGWEMQETQYF
TRBD2	TRBJ2-1	NA	TRBV5-6	TGTGCCAGCAGCTTCATCGGGACTAGCGGGGGGAATGAGCAGTTCTTC	CASSFIGTSGGNEQFF
TRBD1	TRBJ1-5	few	TRBV12-5	TGTGCTAGTGGGACGGACAGGGAGGCCCATCAGCCCCAGCATTTT	CASGTDREAHQPQHF
NA	TRBJ2-5	NA	TRBV7-6	TGTGCCAGCAGCTTACAAGTTTCCGGGGGTGAGACCCAGTACTTC	CASSLQVSGGETQYF
NA	TRBJ1-1	NA	TRBV5-4	TGTGCCAGCAGCTTACGGGGCACTGAAGCTTTCTTT	CASSLRGTEAFF
NA	TRBJ2-5	once	TRBV6-1	TGTGCCAGCAGGGGGGCACAAAAAGAAGAGACCCAGTACTTC	CASRGAQKEETQYF
NA	TRBJ1-1	NA	TRBV18	TGTGCCAGCTTAGCAGGGCGGGGTAACACTGAAGCTTTCTTT	CASLAGRGNTEAFF
TRBD2	TRBJ2-5	NA	TRBV5-1	TGCGCCAGCAGCGACGGAAAACTAGCGGGGGGACAAGAGACCCAGTACTTC	CASSDGKLAGGQETQYF
NA	TRBJ1-2	NA	TRBV28	TGTGCCAGCAGTTCCAGGGGTGGTGACTATGGCTACACCTTC	CASSSRGGDYGYTF
NA	TRBJ2-5	NA	TRBV7-8	TGTGCCAGCAGCTTTCATTCGGGGATCGGAGAGACCCAGTACTTC	CASSFHSGIGETQYF
NA	TRBJ2-3	NA	TRBV19	TGTGCCAGTACTCCGCGGGGCCATCCCTTTGGCACAGATACGCAGTATTTT	CASTPRGHPFGTDTQYF
TRBD2	TRBJ2-1	NA	TRBV7-2	TGTGCCAGCAGCTTAGGTCGGAGCGGGGGGGCCGGATACTACAATGAGCAGTTCTTC	CASSLGRSGGAGYYNEQFF
NA	TRBJ1-2	once	TRBV7-2	TGTGCCAGCAGCCTAAATCCAAACTATGGCTACACCTTC	CASSLNPNYGYTF
TRBD2	TRBJ2-2	NA	TRBV19	TGTGCCAGTAGTATAGGGACTAGCAGGGCCGGGGAGCTGTTTTTT	CASSIGTSRAGELFF
TRBD1	TRBJ1-4	once	TRBV7-6	TGTGCCAGCAGCTTACCGACAGGGGGCGATGAAAAACTGTTTTTT	CASSLPTGGDEKLFF
NA	TRBJ2-3	NA	TRBV10-2	TGCGCCAGCAGTGAGTCCGGGGGGCGAGCAGATACGCAGTATTTT	CASSESGGRADTQYF
TRBD2	TRBJ2-5	few	TRBV27	TGTGCCAGCAGTTTATATGGACTAGCGGATCAAGAGACCCAGTACTTC	CASSLYGLADQETQYF
NA	TRBJ2-7	NA	TRBV11-3	TGTGCCAGCAGCTACTCCGAGTCCTACGAGCAGTACTTC	CASSYSESYEQYF
NA	TRBJ1-2	NA	TRBV9	TGTGCCAGCAGCGTACCTAGGGCGGGAGACCAAAACTATGGCTACACCTTC	CASSVPRAGDQNYGYTF
TRBD1	TRBJ1-5	NA	TRBV19	TGTGCCAGTAGTTTCCCCGGGACAGGGGAGTTTGATCAGCCCCAGCATTTT	CASSFPGTGEFDQPQHF
NA	TRBJ1-1	NA	TRBV19	TGTGCCAGTAGTAGTGGCAGGGGCACTGAAGCTTTCTTT	CASSSGRGTEAFF
TRBD2	TRBJ2-1	NA	TRBV7-2	TGTGCCAGCAGCCCCCGACTAGCGGTCGGCTACAATGAGCAGTTCTTC	CASSPRLAVGYNEQFF
TRBD2	TRBJ2-3	once	TRBV15	TGTGCCACCAGCAGAGATCTCCCGACTAGCGCAGATACGCAGTATTTT	CATSRDLPTSADTQYF
NA	TRBJ1-1	NA	TRBV7-8	TGTGCCAGCAGCTTAGTGGGGTGGGGCGGCACTGAAGCTTTCTTT	CASSLVGWGGTEAFF
NA	TRBJ1-2	NA	TRBV18	TGTGCCAGCTCACCCGACAGAATCTATGGCTACACCTTC	CASSPDRIYGYTF
NA	TRBJ1-4	few	TRBV6-5	TGTGCCAGCAGCCCGAATCGACAGCTAGTTGGAAAACTGTTTTTT	CASSPNRQLVGKLFF
NA	TRBJ2-2	NA	TRBV7-2	TGTGCCAGCAGCTCCGACAGCCTGAACACCGGGGAGCTGTTTTTT	CASSSDSLNTGELFF
TRBD1	TRBJ2-7	NA	TRBV2	TGTGCCAGCAGCGGACCGGGACAGGGGCCGTACGAGCAGTACTTC	CASSGPGQGPYEQYF
TRBD1	TRBJ2-7	NA	TRBV27	TGTGCCAGCAGGTCGGACAGGTACACCTACGAGCAGTACTTC	CASRSDRYTYEQYF